This T cell receptor beta chain stems from a study of memory CD4+ T cells and cytomegalovirus serostatus (dated by TCRdb to the late 2010s). Turning to the overall study: The cohort comprised roughly 35 healthy Belgian adults, 9 CMV seropositive and roughly 24 CMV seronegative. To replicate a published TCR-based CMV serostatus classifier, the study sequenced CD4+ memory TCRbeta repertoires from a Belgian cohort whose cytomegalovirus serostatus was known. What the study reported, not specific to this receptor: Only CD4+CD45RO+ memory cells were sequenced, unlike the original study, which covered naive and memory CD4+ and CD8+ populations. Of more than 150 previously reported CMV-associated TCRbeta sequences, 67 appeared in the CD4+ memory repertoires, each in one to five individuals. For predicting CMV serostatus, the median bootstrapped AUC was approximately 0.95 using the original framework and around 0.91 using a US-trained random forest. The results were interpreted as suggesting that the CMV-associated TCR signature is mostly present in the CD4+ memory repertoire. The original-framework classifier achieved a median bootstrapped AUC of approximately 0.95 with a 95% CI of 0.76-1.00 on the Belgian cohort.

This clone was seen only once. It lacks a known antigen. Per-nucleotide qualities are absent, and no much larger clonotype sits a single base away. Single viable CD3+CD4+CD8-CD45RO+ cells were sorted as memory CD4+ T cells on a FACSAria II. CMV serostatus was assessed using a Roche Elecsys assay, by which serum IgG against CMV pp150, pp28, p38 and p52 was detected. After thawing, total CD4+ T cells were enriched by positive selection with CD4 magnetic microbeads. Samples originated from another study that specifically interrogated the CD4+ T cell memory repertoire. Peripheral blood mononuclear cells were isolated and cryopreserved according to standard operating procedures, and serum was stored at -80 degrees C. The staining relied on CD3-PerCP (BW264/56), CD4-APC (RPA-T4), CD45RO-PE (UCHT1) and CD8-Pacific Orange (3B5) antibodies, and Sytox blue was used to exclude non-viable cells. The Quick-DNA Microprep Kit was used to extract genomic DNA from the sorted cells. Amplification of TCRbeta DNA was done with the immunoSEQ hsTCRbeta kit, following the protocol from the manufacturer. TCRbeta libraries were sequenced on an Illumina MiSeq instrument. Turning to the authors' computational methods: Following removal of out-of-frame sequences, 2.4 million or so distinct TCRbeta sequences were retained, with an average of roughly 70,000 per individual. Each individual was scored according to the count of approximately 170 previously reported CMV-associated TCRbeta sequences and the total productive distinct TCRbeta count. A beta-binomial model was reimplemented in Python, and scikit-learn random forests with default parameters were trained on US cohort data. Classifier performance on the Belgian cohort was reported as the median AUC with percentile confidence intervals calculated over 10,000 bootstrap iterations. TCRdb retrieved this table from immuneACCESS and kept in-frame rearrangements only. Not all clones are present; in checked studies, unresolved V genes account for under half, and no reason is known for the remainder. That table furnishes V, J and clone size, whereas the DNA furnished D and trimming. Within this sample are 55,000 to 75,000 clones, with 82% of them counted one time only. The ten largest clones take up over 0.7% of the sample.

What was sequenced was memory CD4+ T cells from blood. This clonotype originated in an adult in good health and CMV-seronegative.

The CDR3 protein sequence reads: CASSPGQASTQYF. The nucleotide sequence is TGTGCCAGTAGCCCGGGACAGGCCAGCACGCAGTATTTT. The chain employs TRBV19 and TRBJ2-3, with 8 junctional bases fitting TRBD1. The CDR3 measures 13 amino acids from cysteine to phenylalanine. The kept DNA is CDR3 alone, 39 bases in frame from the first base. Per the germline V gene (reference sequence), LNHDA is the CDR1 and SQIVND is the CDR2. Trimming leaves V shorter by 6 bases and J shorter by 9 bases, with the junction holding 8 bases beyond the gene matches.